The 20 T cell receptor beta chains listed next were all sequenced from one sample in a study of a mutant IDH1 vaccine in newly diagnosed glioma. The table came from immunoSEQ multiplex PCR; TCRdb's copy has only in-frame clones and leaves some out. The sample yields about 62,000 clones, 75% to 90% seen once. Time point here: week 11, during vaccination. One vaccine dose held 300 ug of mutant IDH1 20-mer peptide and came with topical imiquimod. These TCRs' antigens remain unknown. The source material was PBMCs, sampled from a glioma patient whose treatment included an IDH1 peptide vaccine. The origin of the receptors is a man aged 40-49 years with glioma.

The chain couples TRBV30 to TRBJ1-2; D gene ambiguous. V gave up 2 bases and J gave up 2 bases, with 12 bases separating them. The germline gives CDR1 GTSNPN, CDR2 SVGIG (reference sequence). The CDR3 contains 14 residues. The chain's CDR3 is CAWSLRGGNYGYTF. The CDR3 DNA sequence: TGTGCCTGGAGTTTAAGAGGCGGAAACTATGGCTACACCTTC.

This sequence joins TRBV5-1 and TRBJ2-2, with D unresolved. V lost 3 bases to trimming and J lost 2 bases, with 11 bases between them. Per germline, CDR1 SGHRS and CDR2 YFSETQ. The CDR3 consists of 15 residues. In DNA form, the CDR3 reads TGCGCCAGCAGCTCAGGTGACACTAACACCGGGGAGCTGTTTTTT. It translates to CASSSGDTNTGELFF.

The J gene is TRBJ2-5, the V gene TRBV2; no clear D. Looked up from germline, CDR1 is SNHLY and CDR2 is FYNNEI. Trimming cost V 5 bases and J 3 bases, with 4 bases left between them. This CDR3 is built from 11 residues. In DNA form, the CDR3 reads TGTGCCAGCAGTCGGGAAGAGACCCAGTACTTC. Its translation is CASSREETQYF.

The chain links TRBV10-3 to TRBJ2-5; 13 bases line up with TRBD2. Per the germline V gene, CDR1 is ENHRY and CDR2 is SYGVKD. The V segment lost 5 bases and the J segment 5 bases; nucleotides outside the gene matches: 8. The CDR3 has 16 amino acids. This chain's CDR3 is CAISPQRTSGGETQYF. CDR3 sequence (DNA): TGTGCCATCAGTCCCCAACGGACTAGCGGGGGCGAGACCCAGTACTTC.

The V gene is TRBV29-1, the J gene TRBJ2-3; tentatively, D is TRBD1 (6 bases). Trimming left V 5 bases short and J 6 bases short, with 15 bases between. There are 13 residues in the CDR3. Germline values: CDR1 SQVTM, CDR2 ANQGSEA. CDR3 amino acids: CSVYDRRGDTQYF. CDR3 DNA: TGCAGCGTTTATGACAGGCGAGGGGATACGCAGTATTTT.

The table lists this clone with a few counts. This chain's CDR3 is CASSSGGRREQYF. CDR3 DNA: TGTGCCAGCAGTTCCGGCGGGAGAAGGGAGCAGTACTTC. The rearrangement links TRBV28 to TRBJ2-7; 7 bases line up with TRBD2. This CDR3 contains 13 residues. Germline CDR1 reads MDHEN; CDR2 reads SYDVKM. The V segment lost 4 bases and the J segment 7 bases; nucleotides outside the gene matches: 7.

The rearrangement links TRBV28 to TRBJ1-5; maybe TRBD1 (6 bases). Looked up from germline, CDR1 is MDHEN and CDR2 is SYDVKM. Trimming stripped 3 bases from V and 6 bases from J, with 15 bases between. The CDR3 runs to 15 residues. This CDR3 reads CASSFAGAHSQPQHF. The CDR3 coding sequence is TGTGCCAGCAGTTTTGCGGGGGCGCATAGTCAGCCCCAGCATTTT.

The gene calls are TRBV7-9 and TRBJ1-2; no clear D. V shed 5 bases and J shed 6 bases, with 7 bases lying between them. The germline gives CDR1 SEHNR, CDR2 FQNEAQ (reference sequence). This CDR3 is 11 amino acids long. The CDR3 DNA is TGTGCCAGCAGCCCCCATGATGGCTACACCTTC. Translation: CASSPHDGYTF.

The rearrangement uses TRBV7-2 and TRBJ2-5; the D call may be TRBD1 or TRBD2 (6 bases each). The CDR3 totals 17 residues. Trimming removed 1 base from V and 1 base from J, with 16 bases in between. From germline, CDR1 is SGHTA and CDR2 FQGNSA. This chain's CDR3 is CASSLGPPGAAQETQYF. In nucleotides, the CDR3 is TGTGCCAGCAGCTTAGGCCCTCCGGGGGCAGCCCAAGAGACCCAGTACTTC.

This sequence joins TRBV11-2 and TRBJ2-7, with a weak D call TRBD2 (6 bases). Germline V gives CDR1 SGHAT, CDR2 FQNNGV. The ends were cut back, 5 bases at V and 5 bases at J, with 16 bases in the middle. The CDR3 runs to 14 residues. The CDR3 loop is CASSAERGRHEQYV. CDR3 DNA sequence: TGTGCCAGCAGCGCCGAAAGAGGGAGGCACGAGCAGTACGTC.

This clone was counted once. The chain combines TRBV29-1 with TRBJ1-1; 7 bases line up with TRBD1. This CDR3 contains 11 residues. Germline assignment: CDR1 SQVTM and CDR2 ANQGSEA. V dropped 7 bases and J dropped 4; count of bases not matched to a gene: 3. The CDR3 DNA sequence: TGCAGCGCGACAGGGCGCACTGAAGCTTTCTTT. It encodes CSATGRTEAFF.

This rearrangement joins TRBV11-2 to TRBJ2-1, with TRBD1 matching 7 bases. V was clipped by 5 bases and J by 4 bases; unmatched bases: 11. The CDR3 is made up of 16 amino acids. Germline CDR1 SGHAT, CDR2 FQNNGV. This chain's CDR3 is CASSATRDRKYNEQFF. CDR3 DNA sequence: TGTGCCAGCAGCGCGACCCGGGACAGAAAATACAATGAGCAGTTCTTC.

This clone appeared once. The CDR3 coding sequence is TGTGCCAGCAGCTTGGGACAGACCGGGGAGCTGTTTTTT. Translated: CASSLGQTGELFF. The chain links TRBV7-3 to TRBJ2-2; 7 nucleotides align to TRBD1. Trimming removed 3 bases from V and 5 bases from J; junction bases left unmatched: 0. This CDR3 has 13 residues. Per the germline V gene, CDR1 is SGHTA and CDR2 is FQGTGA.

The CDR3 protein is CASSSSLDTQYF. CDR3 DNA sequence: TGCGCCAGCAGTTCGTCGCTAGATACGCAGTATTTT. The rearrangement joins TRBV5-1 to TRBJ2-3; no clear D. This CDR3 is 12 amino acids long. V was trimmed by 5 bases and J by 5 bases, leaving 9 bases between them. Germline-derived CDR1 and CDR2 are SGHRS and YFSETQ.

J is TRBJ2-7 and V is TRBV25-1; no definite D call. The V and J ends lost 1 base and 1 base respectively, with 14 bases between them. CDR1 is MGHDK, CDR2 SYGVNS, per germline. CDR3 length: 16 residues. The chain's CDR3 is CASSESGGVRSYEQYV. CDR3 nucleotide sequence: TGTGCCAGCAGTGAATCGGGTGGGGTCAGGTCCTACGAGCAGTACGTC.

This clone was recorded once. The J gene is TRBJ2-3, the V gene TRBV5-1; 7 nucleotides match TRBD1. Germline V gene sequence: CDR1 SGHRS, CDR2 YFSETQ. The CDR3 is 15 residues long. V shed 4 bases and J 6 bases; nucleotides not matched to a gene: 11. The CDR3, as DNA: TGCGCCAGCAGCCTAAACAGGGGCGACCAGGATACGCAGTATTTT. Residues: CASSLNRGDQDTQYF.

The chain couples TRBV9 to TRBJ1-4, with D possibly being TRBD1 (5 bases). The germline V and J ends were trimmed by 1 base and 1 base, with 5 bases remaining between them. In germline, CDR1 is SGDLS, CDR2 YYNGEE. The CDR3 sequence is 14 residues long. The CDR3 region is CASSVQGTNEKLFF. CDR3 nucleotide sequence: TGTGCCAGCAGCGTACAGGGAACTAATGAAAAACTGTTTTTT. Drawing the rest from reference TRBV9 and TRBJ1-4, the complete variable domain is DSGVTQTPKHLITATGQRVTLRCSPRSGDLSVYWYQQSLDQGLQFLIQYYNGEERAKGNILERFSAQQFPDLHSELNLSSLELGDSALYFCASSVQGTNEKLFFGSGTQLSVL.

The chain joins TRBV10-2 to TRBJ2-7; 7 nucleotides line up with TRBD1. The CDR3 runs 14 residues. CDR1 and CDR2 from the germline V gene are WSHSY and SAAADI. V shed 4 bases and J 0 bases; nucleotides not matched to a gene: 3. The chain's CDR3 is CASSGRDSSYEQYV. In DNA, the CDR3 is TGCGCCAGCAGTGGCCGGGACAGCTCCTACGAGCAGTACGTC.

DNA of the CDR3: TGCGCCAGCAGCCTGTTGGGACTAGCGGGGGGGCTTCCCACAGATACGCAGTATTTT. Encoded protein: CASSLLGLAGGLPTDTQYF. This chain connects TRBV5-1 to TRBJ2-3; 16 bases map to TRBD2. In germline, CDR1 is SGHRS, CDR2 YFSETQ. V trimming: 4 bases; J trimming: 2 bases; junction bases outside the gene matches: 10. The CDR3 extends over 19 amino acids.

The chain carries TRBV4-1 and TRBJ2-6; D perhaps matches TRBD2 (5 bases). Germline V gene lookup returns CDR1 MGHRA and CDR2 YSYEKL. Between the trimmed V and J ends, which lost 1 base and 3 bases, there was a span of 10 bases. The CDR3 spans 16 residues. The CDR3: CASSQVRVSGANVLTF. Written as DNA, the CDR3 is TGCGCCAGCAGCCAAGTGAGGGTTAGTGGGGCCAACGTCCTGACTTTC.